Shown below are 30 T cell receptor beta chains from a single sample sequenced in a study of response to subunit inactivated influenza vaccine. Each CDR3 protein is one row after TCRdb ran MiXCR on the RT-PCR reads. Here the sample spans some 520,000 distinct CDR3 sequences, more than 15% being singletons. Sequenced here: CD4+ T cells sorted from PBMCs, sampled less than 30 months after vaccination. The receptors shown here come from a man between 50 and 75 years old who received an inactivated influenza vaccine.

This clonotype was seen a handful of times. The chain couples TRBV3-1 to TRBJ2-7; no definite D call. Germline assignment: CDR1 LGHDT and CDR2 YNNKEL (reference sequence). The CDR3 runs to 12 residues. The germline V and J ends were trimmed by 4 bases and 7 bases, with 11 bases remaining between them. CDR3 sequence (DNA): TGTGCCAGCAGCCGCACCGCTGGGGAGCAGTACTTC. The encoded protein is CASSRTAGEQYF.

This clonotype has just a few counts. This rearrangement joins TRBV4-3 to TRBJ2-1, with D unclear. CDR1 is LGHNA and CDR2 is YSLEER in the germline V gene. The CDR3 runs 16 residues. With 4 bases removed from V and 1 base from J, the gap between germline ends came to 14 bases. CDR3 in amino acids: CASSPETTPSYNEQFF. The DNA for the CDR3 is TGCGCCAGCAGCCCGGAAACGACTCCGTCCTACAATGAGCAGTTCTTC.

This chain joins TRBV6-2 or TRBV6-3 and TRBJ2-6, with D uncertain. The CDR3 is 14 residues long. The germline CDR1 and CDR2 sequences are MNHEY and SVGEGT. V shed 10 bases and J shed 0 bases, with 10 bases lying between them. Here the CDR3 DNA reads TGTGCCACCATACGTAGCTCTGGGGCCAACGTCCTGACTTTC. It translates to CATIRSSGANVLTF.

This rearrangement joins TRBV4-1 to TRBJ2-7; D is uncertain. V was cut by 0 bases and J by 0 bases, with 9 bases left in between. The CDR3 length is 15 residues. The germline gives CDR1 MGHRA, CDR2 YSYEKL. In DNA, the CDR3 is TGCGCCAGCAGCCAAGAGACAATGAGCTCCTACGAGCAGTACTTC. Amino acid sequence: CASSQETMSSYEQYF.

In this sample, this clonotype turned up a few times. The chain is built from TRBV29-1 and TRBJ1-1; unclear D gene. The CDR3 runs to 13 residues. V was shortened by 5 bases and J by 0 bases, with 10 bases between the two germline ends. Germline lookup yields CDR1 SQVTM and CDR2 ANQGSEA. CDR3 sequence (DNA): TGCAGCGTTCGAAAACAATTGAACACTGAAGCTTTCTTT. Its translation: CSVRKQLNTEAFF.

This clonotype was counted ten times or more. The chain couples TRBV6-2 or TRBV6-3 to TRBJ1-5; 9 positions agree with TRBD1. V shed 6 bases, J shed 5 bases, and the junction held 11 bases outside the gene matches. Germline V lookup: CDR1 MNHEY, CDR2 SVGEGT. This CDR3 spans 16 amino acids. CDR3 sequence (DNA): TGTGCCAGCAGCATTGCCTCGGGACAGGGCCATCAGCCCCAGCATTTT. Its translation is CASSIASGQGHQPQHF.

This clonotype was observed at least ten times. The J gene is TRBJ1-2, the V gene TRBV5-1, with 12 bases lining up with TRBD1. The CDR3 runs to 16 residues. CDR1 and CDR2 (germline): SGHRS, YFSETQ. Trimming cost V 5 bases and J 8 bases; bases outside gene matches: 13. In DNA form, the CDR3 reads TGCGCCAGCAGTCAAATGCCCGGGACAGGGGGCGGAGGCTACACCTTC. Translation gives CASSQMPGTGGGGYTF.

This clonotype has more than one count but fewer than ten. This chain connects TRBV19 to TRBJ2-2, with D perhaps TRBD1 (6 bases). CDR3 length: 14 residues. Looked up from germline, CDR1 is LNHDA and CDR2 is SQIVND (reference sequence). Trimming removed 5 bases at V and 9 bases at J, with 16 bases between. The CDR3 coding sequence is TGTGCCAGTAGTCCGAACAGGGTAGCCTGGGAGCTGTTTTTT. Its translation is CASSPNRVAWELFF.

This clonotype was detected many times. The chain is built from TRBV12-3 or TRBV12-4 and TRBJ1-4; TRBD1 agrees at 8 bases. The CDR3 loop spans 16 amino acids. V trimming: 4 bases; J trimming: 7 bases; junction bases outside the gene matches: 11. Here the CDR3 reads CASSSDRERPSEKLFF. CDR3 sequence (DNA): TGTGCCAGCAGTTCGGACAGGGAACGGCCGTCTGAAAAACTGTTTTTT.

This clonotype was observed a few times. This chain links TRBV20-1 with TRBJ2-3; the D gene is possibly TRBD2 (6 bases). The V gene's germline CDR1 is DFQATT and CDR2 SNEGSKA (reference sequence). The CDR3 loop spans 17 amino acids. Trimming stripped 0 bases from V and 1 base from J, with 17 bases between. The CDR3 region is CSARDWDSFAGTDTQYF. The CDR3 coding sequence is TGCAGTGCTAGAGATTGGGACTCCTTTGCGGGCACAGATACGCAGTATTTT.

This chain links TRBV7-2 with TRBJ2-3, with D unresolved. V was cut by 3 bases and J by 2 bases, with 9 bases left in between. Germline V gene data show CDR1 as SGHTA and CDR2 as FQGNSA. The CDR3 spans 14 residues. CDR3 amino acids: CASSFMGSTDTQYF. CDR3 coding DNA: TGTGCCAGCAGCTTTATGGGGTCCACAGATACGCAGTATTTT.

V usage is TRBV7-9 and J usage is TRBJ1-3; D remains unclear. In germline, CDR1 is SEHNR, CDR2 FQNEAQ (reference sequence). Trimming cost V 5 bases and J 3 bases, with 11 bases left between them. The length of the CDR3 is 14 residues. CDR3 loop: CASSPPGIGNTIYF. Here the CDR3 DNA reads TGTGCCAGCAGCCCCCCGGGGATTGGAAACACCATATATTTT.

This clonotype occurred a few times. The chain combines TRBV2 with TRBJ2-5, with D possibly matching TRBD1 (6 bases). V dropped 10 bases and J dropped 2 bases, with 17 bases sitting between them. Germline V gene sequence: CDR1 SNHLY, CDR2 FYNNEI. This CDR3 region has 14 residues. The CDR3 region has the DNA TGTGCCAAAGGGGGAACAGTACCACAAGAGACCCAGTACTTC. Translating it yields CAKGGTVPQETQYF.

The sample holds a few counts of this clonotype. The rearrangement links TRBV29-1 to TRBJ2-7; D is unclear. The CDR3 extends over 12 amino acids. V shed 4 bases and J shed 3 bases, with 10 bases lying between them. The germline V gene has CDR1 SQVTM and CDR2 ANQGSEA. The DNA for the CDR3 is TGCAGCGTTGGTGCAAGAAACTACGAGCAGTACTTC. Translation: CSVGARNYEQYF.

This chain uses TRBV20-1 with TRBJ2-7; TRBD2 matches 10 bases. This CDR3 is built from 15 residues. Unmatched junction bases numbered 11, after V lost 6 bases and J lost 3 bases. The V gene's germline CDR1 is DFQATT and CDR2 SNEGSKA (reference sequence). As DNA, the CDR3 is TGCAGTGCGGGAAACGGACTAGCGGCTCTCTACGAGCAGTACTTC. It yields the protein CSAGNGLAALYEQYF.

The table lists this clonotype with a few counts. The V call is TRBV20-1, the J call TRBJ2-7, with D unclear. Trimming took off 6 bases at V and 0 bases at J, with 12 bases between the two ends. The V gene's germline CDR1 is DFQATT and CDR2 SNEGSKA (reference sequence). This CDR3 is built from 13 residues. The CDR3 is CSAPITHSYEQYF. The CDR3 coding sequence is TGCAGTGCCCCCATAACCCACTCCTACGAGCAGTACTTC.

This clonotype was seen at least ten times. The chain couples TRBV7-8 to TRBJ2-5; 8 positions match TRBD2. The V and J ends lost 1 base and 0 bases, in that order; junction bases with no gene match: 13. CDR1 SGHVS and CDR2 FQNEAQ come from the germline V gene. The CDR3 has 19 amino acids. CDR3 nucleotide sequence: TGTGCCAGCAGCTTAGGGAGGCTAGCGGGCGTTATCAACCAAGAGACCCAGTACTTC. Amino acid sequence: CASSLGRLAGVINQETQYF.

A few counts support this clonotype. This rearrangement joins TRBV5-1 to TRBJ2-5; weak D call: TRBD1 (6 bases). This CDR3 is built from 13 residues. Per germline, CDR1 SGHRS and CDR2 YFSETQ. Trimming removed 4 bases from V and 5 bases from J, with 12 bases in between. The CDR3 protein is CASSDGTIETQYF. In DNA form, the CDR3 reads TGCGCCAGCAGCGACGGGACAATTGAGACCCAGTACTTC.

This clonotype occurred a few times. Here the CDR3 DNA reads TGTGCCAGCAGCCGGTTAGCGGGGGGCGCGAACATTCAGTACTTC. Its translation: CASSRLAGGANIQYF. This sequence joins TRBV3-1 and TRBJ2-4; 10 positions match TRBD2. The germline CDR1 and CDR2 sequences are LGHDT and YNNKEL (reference sequence). The CDR3 runs 15 residues. The trim removed 4 bases at V and 7 bases at J, leaving 7 bases unmatched.

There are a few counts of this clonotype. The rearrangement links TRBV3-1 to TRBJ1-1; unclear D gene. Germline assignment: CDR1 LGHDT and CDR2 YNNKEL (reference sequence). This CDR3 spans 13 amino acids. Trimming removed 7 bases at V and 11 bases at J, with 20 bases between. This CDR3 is CASTPGPNSGAFF. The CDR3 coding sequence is TGTGCCAGCACCCCTGGGCCAAATTCTGGCGCTTTCTTT.

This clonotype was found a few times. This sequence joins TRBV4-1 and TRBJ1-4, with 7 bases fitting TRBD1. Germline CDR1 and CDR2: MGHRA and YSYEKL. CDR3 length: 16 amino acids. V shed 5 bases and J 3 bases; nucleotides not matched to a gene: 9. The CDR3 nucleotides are TGCGCCAGCAGCACCCGACCCAGGGGGTCTAATGAAAAACTGTTTTTT. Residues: CASSTRPRGSNEKLFF.

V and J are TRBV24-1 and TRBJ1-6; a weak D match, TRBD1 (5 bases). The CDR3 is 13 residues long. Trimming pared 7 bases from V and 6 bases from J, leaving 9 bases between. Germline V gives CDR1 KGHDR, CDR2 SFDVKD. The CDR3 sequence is CATRRDGNSPLHF. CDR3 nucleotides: TGTGCCACCAGACGGGACGGTAATTCACCCCTCCACTTT.

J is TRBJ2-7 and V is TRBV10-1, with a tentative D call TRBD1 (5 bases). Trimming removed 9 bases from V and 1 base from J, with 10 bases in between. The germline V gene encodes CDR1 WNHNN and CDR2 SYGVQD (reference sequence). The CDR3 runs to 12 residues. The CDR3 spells CASIQESYEQYF. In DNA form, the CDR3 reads TGCGCCAGTATACAGGAGTCCTACGAGCAGTACTTC.

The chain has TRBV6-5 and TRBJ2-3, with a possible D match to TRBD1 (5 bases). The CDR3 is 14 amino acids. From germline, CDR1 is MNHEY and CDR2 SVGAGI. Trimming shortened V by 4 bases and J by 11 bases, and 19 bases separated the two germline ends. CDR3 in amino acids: CASSFSLQGSQQYF. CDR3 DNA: TGTGCCAGCAGTTTCTCGTTGCAGGGATCTCAGCAGTATTTT.

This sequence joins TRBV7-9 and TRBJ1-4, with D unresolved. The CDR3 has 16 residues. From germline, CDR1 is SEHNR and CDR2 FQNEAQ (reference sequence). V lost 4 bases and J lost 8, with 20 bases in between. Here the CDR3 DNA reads TGTGCCAGCAGCTCGTTCCTCCGGGCCAAGATCGAAAAACTGTTTTTT. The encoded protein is CASSSFLRAKIEKLFF.

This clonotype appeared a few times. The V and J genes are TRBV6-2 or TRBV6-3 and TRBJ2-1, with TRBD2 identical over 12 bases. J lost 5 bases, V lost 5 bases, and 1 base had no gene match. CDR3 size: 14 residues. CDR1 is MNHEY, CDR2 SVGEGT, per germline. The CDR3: CASSRLAGDNEQFF. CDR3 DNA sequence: TGTGCCAGCAGTCGACTAGCGGGAGACAATGAGCAGTTCTTC.

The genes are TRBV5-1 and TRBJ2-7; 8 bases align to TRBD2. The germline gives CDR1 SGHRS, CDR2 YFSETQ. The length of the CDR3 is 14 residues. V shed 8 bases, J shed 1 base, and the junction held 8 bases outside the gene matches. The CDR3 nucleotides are TGCGCCAGTCAATCCGGGGGGGCGTCCTACGAGCAGTACTTC. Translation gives CASQSGGASYEQYF.

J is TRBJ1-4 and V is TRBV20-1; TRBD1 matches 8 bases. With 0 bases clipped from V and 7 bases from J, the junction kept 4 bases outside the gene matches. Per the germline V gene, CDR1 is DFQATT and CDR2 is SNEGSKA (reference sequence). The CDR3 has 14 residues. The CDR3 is CSARDSGGREKLFF. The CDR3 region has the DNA TGCAGTGCTAGAGATTCAGGGGGCCGTGAAAAACTGTTTTTT.

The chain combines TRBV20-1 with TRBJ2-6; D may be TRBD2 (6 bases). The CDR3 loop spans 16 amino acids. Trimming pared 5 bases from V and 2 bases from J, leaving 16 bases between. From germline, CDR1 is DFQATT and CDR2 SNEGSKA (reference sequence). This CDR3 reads CSAPHTGATGANVLTF. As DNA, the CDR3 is TGCAGTGCTCCCCACACGGGAGCTACTGGGGCCAACGTCCTGACTTTC.

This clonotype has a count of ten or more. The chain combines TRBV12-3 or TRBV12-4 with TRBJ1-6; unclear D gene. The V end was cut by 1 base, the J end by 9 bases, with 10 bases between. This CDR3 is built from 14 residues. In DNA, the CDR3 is TGTGCCAGCAGTTTAGGGACCAACAGTTCACCCCTCCACTTT. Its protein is CASSLGTNSSPLHF.